The clone carrying this T cell receptor (beta chain) was seen more than once but under ten times. The antigen remains undetermined. Using its own MiXCR run on the RT-PCR reads, TCRdb lists one record per CDR3 protein. This sample has 550,000 to 800,000 distinct CDR3 sequences, with roughly 13% found just once. This record belongs to a study of response to subunit inactivated influenza vaccine. Broader study findings: With each seasonal influenza vaccination, the authors suggested, few new T cells are recruited.

This CDR3 spans 15 amino acids. Germline V gene lookup returns CDR1 DFQATT and CDR2 SNEGSKA (reference sequence). V lost 4 bases, J lost 1 base, and 17 bases lay in between. The genes are TRBV20-1 and TRBJ2-7; D possibly corresponds to TRBD1 (6 bases). The specimen comprised PBMCs from blood, sampled roughly 15 days before vaccination. The TCR comes from a man aged 45 to 65 who received an inactivated influenza vaccine. The CDR3 DNA is TGCAGTGCTATCCAATTGCAGGGGTTTTCCTACGAGCAGTACTTC. Translated: CSAIQLQGFSYEQYF.